One and the same sample provided the 7 T cell receptor beta chains below, sequenced in a study of blood T cell repertoires in COVID-19. Method: immunoSEQ multiplex PCR; TCRdb's copy keeps in-frame clones and lacks some. The sample carries around 270,000 clones, 84% recorded once. The sample was peripheral blood. These receptors all stem from a woman aged 40 to 55 who had recovered from COVID-19.

A word on this clone: The sample holds other DNA sequences that translate to the same CDR3. This chain joins TRBV29-1 and TRBJ1-2; D unresolved. Trimming took 4 bases from V and 2 from J, leaving 5 bases between them. The length of the CDR3 is 11 residues. In germline, CDR1 is SQVTM, CDR2 ANQGSEA. In DNA form, the CDR3 reads TGCAGCGTTGCAACAAACTATGGCTACACCTTC. Translating it yields CSVATNYGYTF.

The rearrangement uses TRBV11-2 and TRBJ1-1, with TRBD1 matching over 7 bases. The CDR3 is 14 amino acids. V dropped 5 bases and J dropped 8; count of bases not matched to a gene: 11. Germline V gene sequence: CDR1 SGHAT, CDR2 FQNNGV. CDR3 residues: CASSPTGTMGEAFF. CDR3 nucleotide sequence: TGTGCCAGCAGCCCGACAGGGACGATGGGGGAAGCTTTCTTT.

The chain combines TRBV20-1 with TRBJ1-5; D possibly corresponds to TRBD1 (5 bases). There are 14 residues in the CDR3. Trimming cost V 5 bases and J 5 bases, with 16 bases left between them. Germline CDR1 reads DFQATT; CDR2 reads SNEGSKA (reference sequence). The chain's CDR3 is CSAGGRVFDQPQHF. The DNA of the CDR3 is TGCAGTGCTGGTGGCAGGGTTTTTGATCAGCCCCAGCATTTT.

This rearrangement joins TRBV27 to TRBJ2-7; 7 nucleotides line up with TRBD2. Germline V lookup: CDR1 MNHEY, CDR2 SMNVEV (reference sequence). With V trimmed by 6 bases and J by 0 bases, 8 bases remained unmatched. This CDR3 has 15 amino acids. CDR3 coding DNA: TGTGCCAGCAGCCTAGCGGCCCAGAGCTCCTACGAGCAGTACTTC. Translating gives CASSLAAQSSYEQYF.

This clone is a singleton in its sample. The CDR3: CASSLTAGATEAFF. In nucleotides, the CDR3 is TGCGCCAGCAGCTTGACGGCAGGGGCCACTGAAGCTTTCTTT. The chain combines TRBV5-1 with TRBJ1-1; weak D call: TRBD1 (6 bases). Trimming left V 1 base short and J 4 bases short, with 11 bases between. This CDR3 contains 14 residues. Per germline, CDR1 SGHRS and CDR2 YFSETQ.

The chain is built from TRBV5-8 and TRBJ1-4; the D is unclear. There are 15 residues in the CDR3. V lost 4 bases and J lost 7, with 17 bases in between. The germline CDR1 and CDR2 sequences are SGHTS and YDEGEE. CDR3 in DNA: TGTGCCAGCAGCGGCCTCCCTGGGCGTATTGAAAAACTGTTTTTT. Its protein product is CASSGLPGRIEKLFF.

The V call is TRBV6-6, the J call TRBJ2-1; 9 bases match TRBD2. CDR1 and CDR2 (germline): MNHNY, SVGAGI (reference sequence). This CDR3 comprises 14 residues. Germline trimming cut 2 bases from V and 8 bases from J; bases unmatched to any gene: 4. Here the CDR3 reads CASSYGGGGYEQFF. The DNA for the CDR3 is TGTGCCAGCAGTTACGGCGGGGGGGGTTATGAGCAGTTCTTC.